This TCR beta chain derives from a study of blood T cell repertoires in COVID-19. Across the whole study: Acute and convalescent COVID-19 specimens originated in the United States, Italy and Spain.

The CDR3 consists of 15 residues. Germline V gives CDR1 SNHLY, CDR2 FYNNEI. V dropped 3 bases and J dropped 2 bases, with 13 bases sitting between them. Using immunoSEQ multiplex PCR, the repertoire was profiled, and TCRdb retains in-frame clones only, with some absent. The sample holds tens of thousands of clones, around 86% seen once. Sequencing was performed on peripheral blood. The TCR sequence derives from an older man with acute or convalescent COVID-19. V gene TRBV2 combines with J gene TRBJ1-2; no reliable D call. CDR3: CASSDGGQINYGYTF. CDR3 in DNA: TGTGCCAGCAGTGATGGCGGGCAGATAAACTATGGCTACACCTTC.